These 21 T cell receptor beta chains were sequenced from one sample in a study of control samples from healthy donors and cancer patients. The assay was immunoSEQ multiplex PCR, and TCRdb's table has in-frame clones only and misses some. The table lists roughly 52,000 clones, around 95% of them singletons. Sequenced: blood. Every receptor here comes from a woman aged 30 to 39 in good health.

V usage is TRBV6-4 and J usage is TRBJ2-7; 7 bases line up with TRBD2. Germline V gene lookup returns CDR1 MRHNA and CDR2 SNTAGT. This CDR3 region has 17 residues. V lost 1 base to trimming and J lost 5 bases; unmatched junction nucleotides: 14. The chain's CDR3 is CASSDWGGREELDEQYF. The CDR3 DNA reads TGTGCCAGCAGTGACTGGGGGGGTAGGGAGGAACTCGACGAGCAGTACTTC.

The genes are TRBV9 and TRBJ2-1; no clear D. V was trimmed by 1 base and J by 7 bases, leaving 12 bases between them. This CDR3 is 14 amino acids long. Germline loops: CDR1 SGDLS, CDR2 YYNGEE. This CDR3 is CASSVLDSRNEQFF. CDR3 coding DNA: TGTGCCAGCAGCGTATTGGATAGTAGGAATGAGCAGTTCTTC.

The chain recombines TRBV2 with TRBJ1-1, with D maybe TRBD1 (6 bases). The CDR3 is made up of 12 amino acids. Germline CDR1 and CDR2: SNHLY and FYNNEI. V dropped 7 bases and J dropped 11 bases, with 17 bases sitting between them. CDR3 coding DNA: TGTGCCAGCATGGCGTTAGACAGGCGGGCTTTCTTT. It specifies CASMALDRRAFF.

V and J are TRBV20-1 and TRBJ1-1, with D unclear. Germline CDR1 reads DFQATT; CDR2 reads SNEGSKA (reference sequence). V was cut by 1 base and J by 7 bases, with 7 bases left in between. This CDR3 has 11 residues. The CDR3 DNA sequence: TGCAGTGCTAGAGTGGTCAGTGAAGCTTTCTTT. This sequence encodes CSARVVSEAFF.

The chain carries TRBV6-1 and TRBJ1-6; 12 bases align to TRBD1. Trimming cost V 4 bases and J 0 bases; bases outside gene matches: 4. The CDR3 consists of 18 residues. Germline V lookup: CDR1 MNHNS, CDR2 SASEGT. CDR3 sequence: CASSAQGQGASYNSPLHF. Here the CDR3 DNA reads TGTGCCAGCAGTGCCCAGGGACAGGGGGCCTCCTATAATTCACCCCTCCACTTT.

The V call is TRBV6-5, the J call TRBJ1-2; D possibly corresponds to TRBD1 (6 bases). Per the germline V gene, CDR1 is MNHEY and CDR2 is SVGAGI. V was clipped by 0 bases and J by 8 bases, with 10 bases between them. The CDR3 spans 13 residues. CDR3 in DNA: TGTGCCAGCAGTTACTCCGGGGGCAGAGGCTACACCTTC. It translates to CASSYSGGRGYTF.

Of note for this clone: A junction boundary mismatches the germline segment, possibly from a read error. The chain carries TRBV7-7 and TRBJ2-5; 7 bases match TRBD1. From germline, CDR1 is SSHAT and CDR2 FNYEAQ (reference sequence). The CDR3 totals 16 residues. This CDR3 is CASSATASTGQETQYF. CDR3 DNA sequence: TGTGCTAGCAGCGCCACCGCCTCGACAGGGCAAGAGACCCAGTACTTC.

V and J are TRBV5-6 and TRBJ2-1; D might be TRBD2 (6 bases). This CDR3 has 13 residues. The germline CDR1 and CDR2 sequences are SGHDT and YYEEEE. Trimming stripped 1 base from V and 6 bases from J, with 8 bases between. The CDR3 bases are TGTGCCAGCAGCTTGCCAGCGGGCAATGAGCAGTTCTTC. Translating gives CASSLPAGNEQFF.

The V call is TRBV7-9, the J call TRBJ2-1; possible D gene TRBD1, 6 bases. The CDR3 has 13 residues. Germline CDR1 reads SEHNR; CDR2 reads FQNEAQ (reference sequence). V dropped 4 bases and J dropped 6 bases, with 10 bases sitting between them. CDR3: CASSSGQTNEQFF. CDR3 DNA sequence: TGTGCCAGCAGCTCAGGACAGACCAATGAGCAGTTCTTC.

The table lists this clone with a count of one. This rearrangement joins TRBV7-9 to TRBJ2-2, with 9 bases that match TRBD1. The CDR3 sequence is 18 residues long. V was clipped by 5 bases and J by 1 base; unmatched bases: 11. Germline V CDR1 and CDR2: SEHNR, FQNEAQ (reference sequence). CDR3 sequence reads: CASSPPPGTGKNTGELFF. The CDR3 region has the DNA TGTGCCAGCAGCCCCCCCCCGGGGACAGGGAAGAACACCGGGGAGCTGTTTTTT.

The rearrangement joins TRBV25-1 to TRBJ1-4; D not resolved. Germline-derived CDR1 and CDR2 are MGHDK and SYGVNS. The CDR3 spans 13 residues. Trimming cost V 4 bases and J 10 bases, with 13 bases left between them. The CDR3 loop is CASSGQAGGKLFF. Written as DNA, the CDR3 is TGTGCCAGCAGTGGTCAGGCCGGCGGAAAACTGTTTTTT.

The chain joins TRBV7-9 to TRBJ1-1, with a weak D call TRBD1 (5 bases). The CDR3 is 15 amino acids. The V end was cut by 4 bases, the J end by 4 bases, with 16 bases between. CDR1 SEHNR and CDR2 FQNEAQ come from the germline V gene (reference sequence). Here the CDR3 DNA reads TGTGCCAGCAGCTCCCAAGGGGCCTCGGGCACTGAAGCTTTCTTT. This gives the protein CASSSQGASGTEAFF.

The rearrangement uses TRBV10-2 and TRBJ1-5; TRBD1 might be the D (5 bases). Germline V gives CDR1 WSHSY, CDR2 SAAADI. Trimming left V 2 bases short and J 3 bases short, with 8 bases between. The CDR3 has 14 residues. The CDR3 region is CASSEEGSNQPQHF. DNA for the CDR3: TGCGCCAGCAGTGAGGAGGGGTCCAATCAGCCCCAGCATTTT.

The genes are TRBV4-1 and TRBJ2-2; 14 positions agree with TRBD2. With V trimmed by 2 bases and J by 7 bases, 6 bases remained unmatched. The germline V gene has CDR1 MGHRA and CDR2 YSYEKL. The CDR3 sequence is 17 residues long. The CDR3 DNA reads as TGCGCCAGCAGCCAACCGGGACTAGCGGGAGTCGTCGGGGAGCTGTTTTTT. Amino acids: CASSQPGLAGVVGELFF.

The chain joins TRBV10-2 to TRBJ2-3; D gene uncertain. CDR1 WSHSY and CDR2 SAAADI come from the germline V gene. Trimming took 2 bases from V and 2 from J, leaving 8 bases between them. The CDR3 has 14 amino acids. CDR3 in DNA: TGCGCCAGCAGTGAGAGGGCGGTCACAGATACGCAGTATTTT. This gives the protein CASSERAVTDTQYF.

This rearrangement joins TRBV5-6 to TRBJ1-2, with no clear D. This CDR3 spans 12 amino acids. Germline V gene data show CDR1 as SGHDT and CDR2 as YYEEEE. Trimming took off 2 bases at V and 6 bases at J, with 8 bases between the two ends. The DNA of the CDR3 is TGTGCCAGCAGCTTTTATGGGAATGGCTACACCTTC. Translated: CASSFYGNGYTF.

V usage is TRBV29-1 and J usage is TRBJ2-1; D call uncertain. Germline CDR1 and CDR2: SQVTM and ANQGSEA. Trimming took off 4 bases at V and 5 bases at J, with 3 bases between the two ends. CDR3 length equals 10 residues. The CDR3 sequence: CSVGHNEQFF. In DNA, the CDR3 is TGCAGCGTTGGCCACAATGAGCAGTTCTTC.

V usage is TRBV11-1 and J usage is TRBJ1-4; D ambiguous. This CDR3 region has 16 residues. Deletions cut 1 base from V and 7 bases from J, with 16 bases between. Germline V lookup: CDR1 SGHAT, CDR2 FQDESV (reference sequence). The CDR3 sequence: CASSLGGPASAEKLFF. As DNA, the CDR3 is TGTGCCAGCAGCTTAGGTGGGCCCGCGTCGGCTGAAAAACTGTTTTTT.

The genes are TRBV6-5 and TRBJ2-5, with 11 nucleotides matching TRBD2. J was trimmed by 1 base and V by 5 bases; bases with no gene match: 3. Germline lookup yields CDR1 MNHEY and CDR2 SVGAGI. There are 15 residues in the CDR3. The CDR3 DNA is TGTGCCAGCAGTAGACTAGCGGGATCCCAAGAGACCCAGTACTTC. It specifies CASSRLAGSQETQYF.

The J gene is TRBJ1-5, the V gene TRBV28; perhaps TRBD1 as D (5 bases). V was shortened by 7 bases and J by 4 bases, with 17 bases between the two germline ends. CDR1 and CDR2 (germline): MDHEN, SYDVKM. The CDR3 is made up of 15 amino acids. CDR3 protein: CASNVGAGKNQPQHF. CDR3 nucleotide sequence: TGTGCCAGCAACGTAGGGGCAGGAAAAAATCAGCCCCAGCATTTT.

This clone was seen a few times. V and J are TRBV11-2 and TRBJ1-2, with unresolved D. CDR1 is SGHAT, CDR2 FQNNGV, per germline. V lost 1 base and J 5 bases, leaving 14 bases between the germline ends. This CDR3 comprises 15 residues. The CDR3 region is CASSLAPNLWYGYTF. The CDR3, as DNA: TGTGCCAGCAGCTTAGCTCCGAACCTCTGGTATGGCTACACCTTC.